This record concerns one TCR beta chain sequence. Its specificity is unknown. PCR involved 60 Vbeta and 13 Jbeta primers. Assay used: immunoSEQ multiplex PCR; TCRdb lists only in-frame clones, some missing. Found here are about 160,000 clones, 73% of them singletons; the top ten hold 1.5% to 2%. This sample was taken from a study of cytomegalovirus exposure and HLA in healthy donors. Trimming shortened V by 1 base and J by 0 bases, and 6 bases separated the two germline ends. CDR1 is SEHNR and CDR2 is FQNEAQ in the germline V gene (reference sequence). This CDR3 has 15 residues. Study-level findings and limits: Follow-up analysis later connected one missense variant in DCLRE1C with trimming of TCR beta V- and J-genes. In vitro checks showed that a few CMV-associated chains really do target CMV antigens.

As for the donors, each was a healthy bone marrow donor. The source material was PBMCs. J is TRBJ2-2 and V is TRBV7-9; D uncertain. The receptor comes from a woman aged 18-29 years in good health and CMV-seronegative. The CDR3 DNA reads TGTGCCAGCAGCTTAGGTTTTACGAACACCGGGGAGCTGTTTTTT. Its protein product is CASSLGFTNTGELFF.